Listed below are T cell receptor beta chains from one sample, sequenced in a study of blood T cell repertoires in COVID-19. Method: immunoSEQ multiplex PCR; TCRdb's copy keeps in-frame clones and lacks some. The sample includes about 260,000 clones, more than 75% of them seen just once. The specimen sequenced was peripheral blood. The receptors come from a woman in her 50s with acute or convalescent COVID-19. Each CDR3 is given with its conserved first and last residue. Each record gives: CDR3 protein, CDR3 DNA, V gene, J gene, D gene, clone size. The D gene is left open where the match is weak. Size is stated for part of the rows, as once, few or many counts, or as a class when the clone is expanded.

CDR3aa: CASSHGQENEKLFF
CDR3nt: TGTGCCAGCAGTCACGGACAGGAGAATGAAAAACTGTTTTTT
v_gene: TRBV27
j_gene: TRBJ1-4
d_gene: TRBD1
abundance: -

CDR3aa: CATSDPGTGVFGSYNEQFF
CDR3nt: TGTGCCACCAGTGACCCCGGGACAGGGGTTTTTGGCTCCTACAATGAGCAGTTCTTC
v_gene: TRBV24-1
j_gene: TRBJ2-1
d_gene: TRBD1
abundance: -

CDR3aa: CASSVATGANYGYTF
CDR3nt: TGTGCCAGCAGCGTAGCAACAGGGGCCAACTATGGCTACACCTTC
v_gene: TRBV9
j_gene: TRBJ1-2
d_gene: TRBD1
abundance: once

CDR3aa: CASSVAMSSYNEQFF
CDR3nt: TGTGCCAGCAGCGTAGCCATGAGCTCCTACAATGAGCAGTTCTTC
v_gene: TRBV9
j_gene: TRBJ2-1
d_gene: -
abundance: -

CDR3aa: CSVSDGGLAGSGMETQYF
CDR3nt: TGCAGCGTTTCGGACGGGGGACTAGCGGGCTCCGGGATGGAGACCCAGTACTTC
v_gene: TRBV29-1
j_gene: TRBJ2-5
d_gene: TRBD2
abundance: -

CDR3aa: CATRAEGAGNQPQHF
CDR3nt: TGTGCCACCAGGGCTGAGGGGGCCGGCAATCAGCCCCAGCATTTT
v_gene: TRBV15
j_gene: TRBJ1-5
d_gene: TRBD1
abundance: -

CDR3aa: CASSRATGTTKNTEAFF
CDR3nt: TGTGCCAGCAGCAGAGCAACCGGGACAACAAAGAACACTGAAGCTTTCTTT
v_gene: TRBV7-9
j_gene: TRBJ1-1
d_gene: -
abundance: -

CDR3aa: CASSQSGSVRQYF
CDR3nt: TGTGCCAGCAGTCAGAGCGGGAGCGTTAGGCAGTACTTC
v_gene: TRBV27
j_gene: TRBJ2-7
d_gene: TRBD2
abundance: few

CDR3aa: CASSIKSNSNQPQHF
CDR3nt: TGTGCCAGCAGTATAAAGAGTAATAGCAATCAGCCCCAGCATTTT
v_gene: TRBV27
j_gene: TRBJ1-5
d_gene: -
abundance: -

CDR3aa: CASSTRVGETQYF
CDR3nt: TGTGCCAGCAGTACCAGGGTAGGGGAGACCCAGTACTTC
v_gene: TRBV28
j_gene: TRBJ2-5
d_gene: -
abundance: few

CDR3aa: CASSPRQNTEAFF
CDR3nt: TGTGCCAGCTCACCGCGACAGAACACTGAAGCTTTCTTT
v_gene: TRBV18
j_gene: TRBJ1-1
d_gene: -
abundance: -

CDR3aa: CASSLGRDRGETQYF
CDR3nt: TGTGCCAGCAGCTTAGGCCGGGACAGGGGTGAGACCCAGTACTTC
v_gene: TRBV7-6
j_gene: TRBJ2-5
d_gene: TRBD1
abundance: -

CDR3aa: CASSLKAGGPYEQYF
CDR3nt: TGTGCCAGCAGTTTAAAGGCGGGAGGGCCATACGAGCAGTACTTC
v_gene: TRBV27
j_gene: TRBJ2-7
d_gene: TRBD2
abundance: -

CDR3aa: CASRGGVYEQYF
CDR3nt: TGCGCCAGCAGAGGAGGAGTCTACGAGCAGTACTTC
v_gene: TRBV10-2
j_gene: TRBJ2-7
d_gene: -
abundance: -

CDR3aa: CATSRAKLRSNEQYF
CDR3nt: TGTGCCACCAGCAGAGCTAAACTAAGGAGCAACGAGCAGTACTTC
v_gene: TRBV24-1
j_gene: TRBJ2-7
d_gene: -
abundance: -

CDR3aa: CASSLLADGTGELFF
CDR3nt: TGTGCCAGCAGTTTACTAGCGGACGGTACCGGGGAGCTGTTTTTT
v_gene: TRBV28
j_gene: TRBJ2-2
d_gene: TRBD2
abundance: once

CDR3aa: CASSPRGLAGDTQYF
CDR3nt: TGTGCCAGCAGCCCTAGGGGACTAGCGGGAGACACGCAGTATTTT
v_gene: TRBV4-2
j_gene: TRBJ2-3
d_gene: TRBD2
abundance: -

CDR3aa: CASSYRGAQSSDEQFF
CDR3nt: TGTGCCAGCAGCTACCGCGGGGCGCAGAGCTCAGATGAGCAGTTCTTC
v_gene: TRBV4-2
j_gene: TRBJ2-1
d_gene: -
abundance: -

CDR3aa: CASSRKRLFSYEQYF
CDR3nt: TGTGCCAGCAGCCGTAAGAGACTCTTCTCCTACGAGCAGTACTTC
v_gene: TRBV28
j_gene: TRBJ2-7
d_gene: -
abundance: -

CDR3aa: CASNWDMGEKLFF
CDR3nt: TGTGCCAGTAATTGGGACATGGGTGAAAAACTGTTTTTT
v_gene: TRBV19
j_gene: TRBJ1-4
d_gene: -
abundance: -

CDR3aa: CASSLRQGNSPLHF
CDR3nt: TGCGCCAGCAGCTTGAGACAGGGGAATTCACCCCTCCACTTT
v_gene: TRBV5-1
j_gene: TRBJ1-6
d_gene: TRBD1
abundance: -

CDR3aa: CASNPGQNYGYTF
CDR3nt: TGTGCCAGCAATCCGGGACAGAACTATGGCTACACCTTC
v_gene: TRBV12-3/TRBV12-4
j_gene: TRBJ1-2
d_gene: TRBD1
abundance: -

CDR3aa: CASERGDTQYF
CDR3nt: TGTGCCTCGGAGCGGGGTGATACGCAGTATTTT
v_gene: TRBV24-1
j_gene: TRBJ2-3
d_gene: TRBD2
abundance: -

CDR3aa: CASSLGLGGFNEQFF
CDR3nt: TGTGCCAGCAGCCTTGGACTAGGGGGGTTCAATGAGCAGTTCTTC
v_gene: TRBV14
j_gene: TRBJ2-1
d_gene: -
abundance: once

CDR3aa: CAISERGLREQYF
CDR3nt: TGTGCCATCAGTGAGAGGGGACTACGCGAGCAGTACTTC
v_gene: TRBV10-3
j_gene: TRBJ2-7
d_gene: TRBD2
abundance: -

CDR3aa: CAWGITGGWNTEAFF
CDR3nt: TGTGCCTGGGGGATTACAGGGGGTTGGAACACTGAAGCTTTCTTT
v_gene: TRBV30
j_gene: TRBJ1-1
d_gene: TRBD1
abundance: once

CDR3aa: CASSITGRDQETQYF
CDR3nt: TGTGCCAGTAGTATCACAGGGCGGGACCAAGAGACCCAGTACTTC
v_gene: TRBV19
j_gene: TRBJ2-5
d_gene: -
abundance: -

CDR3aa: CASGIKKGVILANYGYTF
CDR3nt: TGTGCCAGCGGGATAAAGAAGGGGGTGATCCTGGCTAACTATGGCTACACCTTC
v_gene: TRBV27
j_gene: TRBJ1-2
d_gene: -
abundance: -

CDR3aa: CASSLQQGSGTEAFF
CDR3nt: TGCGCCAGCAGCCTCCAACAGGGATCAGGCACTGAAGCTTTCTTT
v_gene: TRBV5-1
j_gene: TRBJ1-1
d_gene: -
abundance: -

CDR3aa: CASTPNRVPEAFF
CDR3nt: TGTGCCAGCACACCCAACAGGGTTCCTGAAGCTTTCTTT
v_gene: TRBV5-8
j_gene: TRBJ1-1
d_gene: -
abundance: -

CDR3aa: CASSYSPTGGNYGYTF
CDR3nt: TGTGCCAGCAGTTACTCCCCGACAGGCGGTAACTATGGCTACACCTTC
v_gene: TRBV6-5
j_gene: TRBJ1-2
d_gene: -
abundance: -

CDR3aa: CASSPNAGNYGYTF
CDR3nt: TGTGCCAGCAGCCCAAATGCGGGAAACTATGGCTACACCTTC
v_gene: TRBV9
j_gene: TRBJ1-2
d_gene: -
abundance: -

CDR3aa: CASSAQLAGGDEQYF
CDR3nt: TGTGCCAGCAGTGCCCAACTAGCGGGAGGTGACGAGCAGTACTTC
v_gene: TRBV6-6
j_gene: TRBJ2-7
d_gene: TRBD2
abundance: -

CDR3aa: CASSVQPGNEQFF
CDR3nt: TGTGCCAGCAGCGTGCAGCCGGGCAATGAGCAGTTCTTC
v_gene: TRBV7-3
j_gene: TRBJ2-1
d_gene: -
abundance: -

CDR3aa: CASSPGQVTGNQPQHF
CDR3nt: TGTGCCAGCAGCCCTGGACAGGTTACGGGGAATCAGCCCCAGCATTTT
v_gene: TRBV28
j_gene: TRBJ1-5
d_gene: TRBD1
abundance: few

CDR3aa: CASSADRLNNSPLHF
CDR3nt: TGTGCCAGCAGCGCGGACAGGCTCAATAATTCACCCCTCCACTTT
v_gene: TRBV6-4
j_gene: TRBJ1-6
d_gene: TRBD1
abundance: -

CDR3aa: CASSQTGRVAFF
CDR3nt: TGTGCCAGCAGCCAAACAGGGAGAGTAGCTTTCTTT
v_gene: TRBV3-1/TRBV3-2
j_gene: TRBJ1-1
d_gene: -
abundance: -

CDR3aa: CASSRTGSNYGYTF
CDR3nt: TGTGCCAGCAGTCGGACAGGGTCTAACTATGGCTACACCTTC
v_gene: TRBV2
j_gene: TRBJ1-2
d_gene: TRBD1
abundance: -

CDR3aa: CASSSAPSGTQYF
CDR3nt: TGTGCCAGCAGTTCAGCCCCATCGGGGACCCAGTACTTC
v_gene: TRBV27
j_gene: TRBJ2-5
d_gene: -
abundance: -

CDR3aa: CASSLTANYGYTF
CDR3nt: TGTGCCAGCAGTTTAACCGCGAACTATGGCTACACCTTC
v_gene: TRBV12-3/TRBV12-4
j_gene: TRBJ1-2
d_gene: -
abundance: -

CDR3aa: CASSRTDRPNEKLFF
CDR3nt: TGTGCCAGCAGCAGAACGGACAGACCTAATGAAAAACTGTTTTTT
v_gene: TRBV5-6
j_gene: TRBJ1-4
d_gene: -
abundance: -

CDR3aa: CASSISSGAYNEQFF
CDR3nt: TGTGCCAGTAGTATATCTTCGGGAGCCTACAATGAGCAGTTCTTC
v_gene: TRBV19
j_gene: TRBJ2-1
d_gene: -
abundance: many

CDR3aa: CASSSAGTAPAHYGYTF
CDR3nt: TGTGCCAGCAGTTCAGCCGGGACAGCTCCCGCTCACTATGGCTACACCTTC
v_gene: TRBV28
j_gene: TRBJ1-2
d_gene: TRBD1
abundance: -

CDR3aa: CASSPPDRAGEQYF
CDR3nt: TGTGCCAGCAGCCCTCCAGACAGGGCCGGCGAGCAGTACTTC
v_gene: TRBV9
j_gene: TRBJ2-7
d_gene: TRBD1
abundance: once

CDR3aa: CASRLAQRDNEQFF
CDR3nt: TGTGCCAGCAGATTAGCCCAGCGGGACAATGAGCAGTTCTTC
v_gene: TRBV5-5
j_gene: TRBJ2-1
d_gene: -
abundance: -

CDR3aa: CASSSTKNGNEQFF
CDR3nt: TGTGCCAGCAGCTCCACCAAGAACGGGAATGAGCAGTTCTTC
v_gene: TRBV9
j_gene: TRBJ2-1
d_gene: -
abundance: -

CDR3aa: CASRPEGTSGTYEQYF
CDR3nt: TGTGCCAGCAGGCCGGAGGGGACTAGCGGGACCTACGAGCAGTACTTC
v_gene: TRBV28
j_gene: TRBJ2-7
d_gene: TRBD2
abundance: many

CDR3aa: CSVGLAVRGKGYGYTF
CDR3nt: TGCAGCGTTGGCCTAGCGGTCCGGGGAAAAGGCTATGGCTACACCTTC
v_gene: TRBV29-1
j_gene: TRBJ1-2
d_gene: -
abundance: -

CDR3aa: CASSHGQGQETQYF
CDR3nt: TGTGCCAGCAGCCACGGACAGGGACAGGAGACCCAGTACTTC
v_gene: TRBV4-2
j_gene: TRBJ2-5
d_gene: TRBD1
abundance: -